This TCR beta chain was obtained from a study of blood T cell repertoires in COVID-19 (dated by TCRdb to 2018 to 2020). About the investigation overall: Samples covering the acute and convalescent phases of COVID-19 were provided by collaborators in the United States, Italy and Spain. The prospective study material was composed of cDNA or gDNA derived from T cells, B-cell-depleted T cells, or PBMCs. The dataset comprised deeply sampled blood TCRbeta repertoires from subjects exposed to, actively infected with, or recovered from COVID-19. The repertoires were released in a freely available public database meant as a resource for research on the immune response to SARS-CoV-2. The samples were drawn from two sources: the first 160 participants of the ongoing ImmuneRACE study, and fewer than 1,500 subjects contributed by 6 global collaborators. A de-identified subject ID, COVID-19 status, age in years and sex were almost always included in the sample metadata. Where HLA class I and class II types were available, the types were taken from metadata supplied by the sample provider, not from assay-based typing.

As encoded in the germline V gene, CDR1 is SGHVS while CDR2 is FNYEAQ. At the junction V is shortened by 1 base and J by 5 bases; bases outside the gene matches: 18. The CDR3 measures 20 amino acids from cysteine to phenylalanine. Kept here is only the CDR3 DNA, which spans 60 bases and is read in frame from base 1. For this clone: This receptor's antigen is unknown. Base qualities are not recorded, but no much larger clone differs from it by a single base.

TCRbeta CDR3 regions were amplified from genomic DNA using the immunoSEQ Assay, a bias-controlled multiplex PCR. As for the original processing: Within the assay, amplification of reference gene primers was used to estimate how many nucleated cells each sample contained. To quantify the absolute abundance of each unique TCRbeta CDR3 rearrangement, sequence reads were collapsed and filtered. For each sample, productive Simpson clonality was calculated as the square root of Simpson's diversity index across productive rearrangements. TCRdb carries this immuneACCESS record with in-frame sequences only. Its versions omit some clonotypes, under half of them owing to an unresolved V gene in the studies checked, with the rest unexplained. For V, J and clone size, that table is used; D and trimming come from the DNA. The sample records 200,000 to 250,000 clones, about 86% of which are singletons. The top ten constitute about 8.9% of the sample.

What the research found in general, with its limitations: The amount of clinical and demographic metadata varied by source and participant and was provided uncurated.

Collaborating institutions collected whole blood in K2EDTA tubes following their own protocols. For TCRbeta analysis, collaborators shipped samples as frozen whole blood, isolated PBMCs, or DNA extracted from either of those sample types. The clonotype originates from a man aged 80 or over with acute or convalescent COVID-19. What was sequenced was peripheral blood. This sequence uses TRBV7-6 and TRBJ2-7, and TRBD2 aligns with 12 junction nucleotides. The CDR3 region has the sequence CASSLDSWTSGISLGHEQYF. The nucleotide sequence is TGTGCCAGCAGCTTAGACTCTTGGACTAGCGGGATATCTCTGGGACACGAGCAGTACTTC.